This T cell receptor (beta chain) originates from a study of Ad26.COV2.S vaccination and SARS-CoV-2 variants. This table comes from immunoSEQ multiplex PCR, and its TCRdb copy is limited to in-frame clones, with some not included. The sample records hundreds of thousands of clones, roughly 90% being singletons. Trimming removed 3 bases from V and 7 bases from J, with 16 bases in between. Germline loops: CDR1 KGHSH, CDR2 LQKENI. The CDR3 runs 16 residues. Treatment here: about 20 received Ad26.COV2.S at low or high dose, single or two shots; several received placebo; per-sample allocation not given. Vaccine and placebo recipients were sampled on day 63 after the first injection.

Specimen: peripheral blood, collected in a trial of Ad26.COV2.S vaccine versus placebo. The rearrangement joins TRBV18 to TRBJ1-6, with D tentatively TRBD1 (6 bases). This TCR was recovered from a person aged 18 to 59 who received the Ad26.COV2.S COVID-19 vaccine or a placebo. DNA for the CDR3: TGTGCCAGCTCACCGGTTTCAGGCAGGGGAAATTCACCCCTCCACTTT. This gives the protein CASSPVSGRGNSPLHF.